The entry below describes one T cell receptor beta chain. Which antigen it targets is not known. No quality values exist for individual bases; no much larger clone is one base distant. This entry belongs to a study of control samples from healthy donors and cancer patients (TCRdb year 2020). V lost 0 bases and J lost 4 bases; the stretch between them is 14 bases long. The germline V gene (reference sequence) supplies CDR1 SGHNT and CDR2 YYREEE. Counted from cysteine to phenylalanine, this CDR3 has 16 amino acids. The CDR3 DNA has 48 bases and is translated from base 1. The library came from the immunoSEQ multiplex PCR assay. TCRdb re-hosts the immuneACCESS table, in-frame sequences only. Its copies lack some clones; in the studies checked, an unresolved V gene accounts for under half of them, and the cause for the rest is not known. The sample records 150,000 to 190,000 clones, about 93% of which are singletons. The ten largest make up roughly 2.3% of the sample.

This receptor was taken from a man between 45 and 60 years old in good health. In this chain, TRBV5-4 is recombined with TRBJ1-3; no D segment can be confidently identified. The sample consisted of blood. The CDR3: CASSLAPYPGGNTIYF. The nucleotides read TGTGCCAGCAGCTTGGCCCCGTACCCGGGAGGAAACACCATATATTTT.